One sample yielded the 9 T cell receptor beta chains listed below, sequenced in a study of control samples from healthy donors and cancer patients. TCRdb keeps only in-frame clones here, not all; method: immunoSEQ multiplex PCR. The sample has 93,000 or so clones, around 89% seen once. What was sequenced was PBMCs. The receptors originated from a man in his 60s with lung cancer.

V is TRBV11-3 and J is TRBJ1-1, with a possible D match to TRBD1 (6 bases). This CDR3 contains 16 residues. The germline V gene has CDR1 SGHNT and CDR2 YENEEA. V lost 4 bases and J 1 base, leaving 16 bases between the germline ends. CDR3 loop: CASSSGEGVPNTEAFF. CDR3 DNA: TGTGCCAGCAGCTCAGGGGAGGGTGTACCGAACACTGAAGCTTTCTTT.

The chain has TRBV4-2 and TRBJ1-2; 10 bases agree with TRBD1. This CDR3 region has 17 residues. V was clipped by 1 base and J by 6 bases; unmatched bases: 11. Germline V CDR1 and CDR2: LGHNA, YNFKEQ. The chain's CDR3 is CASSQASGDRGVNGYTF. In DNA, the CDR3 is TGTGCCAGCAGCCAAGCGAGCGGGGACAGGGGAGTAAATGGCTACACCTTC.

The rearrangement joins TRBV24-1 to TRBJ1-2, with 10 bases lining up with TRBD1. The V gene's germline CDR1 is KGHDR and CDR2 SFDVKD. The CDR3 contains 11 residues. J gave up 6 bases and V 12 bases, and 3 bases lay outside the gene matches. The CDR3 sequence: CAGQGGDGYTF. For the CDR3, the DNA is TGTGCCGGACAGGGGGGTGATGGCTACACCTTC.

The V gene is TRBV30, the J gene TRBJ1-6, with D uncertain. V lost 1 base to trimming and J lost 4 bases, with 2 bases between them. The germline V gene encodes CDR1 GTSNPN and CDR2 SVGIG (reference sequence). The CDR3 length is 12 residues. The CDR3 DNA follows: TGTGCCTGGAGTGGATATAATTCACCCCTCCACTTT. Protein product: CAWSGYNSPLHF.

The chain couples TRBV5-6 to TRBJ2-3; unclear D gene. The germline gives CDR1 SGHDT, CDR2 YYEEEE. This CDR3 region has 14 residues. Trimming took off 2 bases at V and 5 bases at J, with 12 bases between the two ends. CDR3 nucleotide sequence: TGTGCCAGCAGCTTAGGGCTAATCCTAGATACGCAGTATTTT. Translation: CASSLGLILDTQYF.

This clone was found a few times. The V and J genes are TRBV5-1 and TRBJ2-3; D may be TRBD2 (5 bases). The CDR3 covers 10 residues. The V gene's germline CDR1 is SGHRS and CDR2 YFSETQ. The ends were cut back, 6 bases at V and 11 bases at J, with 10 bases in the middle. CDR3 in amino acids: CASTWGVQYF. For the CDR3, the DNA is TGCGCCAGCACCTGGGGAGTGCAGTATTTT.

A word on this clone: In the same sample, other DNA sequences code for this CDR3. This chain uses TRBV6-6 with TRBJ2-5; possibly TRBD1 for D (6 bases). In germline, CDR1 is MNHNY, CDR2 SVGAGI (reference sequence). The CDR3 extends over 16 amino acids. Deletions cut 6 bases from V and 2 bases from J, with 19 bases between. The CDR3 DNA sequence: TGTGCCAGCAGCCCCCTCACCTTTGGACAGCAAGAGACCCAGTACTTC. Translating it yields CASSPLTFGQQETQYF.

The chain carries TRBV30 and TRBJ2-6; the D gene is possibly TRBD2 (6 bases). This CDR3 region has 12 residues. Germline V gives CDR1 GTSNPN, CDR2 SVGIG (reference sequence). V was cut by 8 bases and J by 4 bases, with 9 bases left in between. DNA of the CDR3: TGTGCCGGGGGGACCGGGGCCAACGTCCTGACTTTC. As protein: CAGGTGANVLTF.

This clone appeared a single time. This chain connects TRBV10-1 to TRBJ1-5, with unresolved D. This CDR3 is built from 15 residues. Germline CDR1 WNHNN, CDR2 SYGVQD (reference sequence). Trimming stripped 9 bases from V and 7 bases from J, with 22 bases between. CDR3 protein: CASFNLSRGDQPQHF. The CDR3 bases are TGCGCCAGTTTTAACCTAAGCAGAGGAGACCAGCCCCAGCATTTT.